This T cell receptor (beta chain) was captured by sequencing in a study of patients and donors after allogeneic stem cell transplantation. Germline V CDR1 and CDR2: SGHRS, YFSETQ. Trimming removed 4 bases at V and 0 bases at J, with 19 bases between. The CDR3 runs to 17 residues. TCRdb used MiXCR to reprocess the RT-PCR reads, holding one entry per CDR3 protein. The table has about 150,000 distinct CDR3 sequences, approximately 37% seen once. The chain links TRBV5-1 to TRBJ1-2; D perhaps matches TRBD1 (5 bases). Specimen: blood, either unsorted or a sorted T cell fraction (not recorded which). The origin of this receptor is a human donor who was either an allogeneic HSCT recipient or a stem cell or donor lymphocyte infusion donor (not recorded which). It is not recorded whose cells these are; they may come from a transplant donor. CDR3 in amino acids: CASSPRDSGEPNYGYTF. CDR3 nucleotide sequence: TGCGCCAGCAGCCCCCGGGACTCTGGTGAACCTAACTATGGCTACACCTTC.